This entry describes one T cell receptor (beta chain). Its specific antigen is unknown. Base qualities are not recorded, but no much larger clone differs from it by a single base. Set within a cohort of healthcare workers in London, UK, this nested case-control study involved weekly PCR testing of nasopharyngeal swabs along with blood sampling. Healthcare workers were recruited between 23 and 31 March 2020, during the week of the UK lockdown, and were followed weekly for up to 16 weeks. Library preparation employed 5' RACE. TCRdb shows the sequencer as NextSeq 500. To correct for sequencing error and PCR bias, the TCR library protocol tagged individual cDNA molecules with unique molecular identifiers. Both TCR alpha and beta chains were sequenced, and tight co-correlation was observed between alpha and beta sequence abundances in each sample. As for the original processing: Decombinator V4 was used to perform V gene, J gene and CDR3 annotation of TCR sequences. Expanded TCRs were defined as changing significantly between any two time points under a Poisson model with p below 0.0001. TCR abundances were normalised to the total number of TCRs sequenced per sample and expressed as counts per million. A search of VDJdb, accessed on 1 November 2021, was run for TCRs annotated to CMV, EBV and SARS-CoV-2, with TCRs annotated for multiple antigens excluded. TCRdb took the public reads, trimmed them with fastp at Q25, ran MiXCR for clone calling and kept in-frame beta chains. Each CDR3 protein appears once, grouped with its most common genes and DNA. In this record, the V and J calls reflect TCRdb's handling and not the investigators' own analysis. Counted in this sample were 70,000 to 90,000 distinct CDR3 sequences; 15% of them appeared once. Clones ranked in the top ten supply around 6% of the sample.

The sample belongs to a study of early T cells in non-severe SARS-CoV-2 infection (dated by TCRdb to the early 2020s). Notes on the research overall: Because TCR sequencing relied on bulk RNA taken from unsorted whole blood, pairing of alpha and beta chains was not possible. What the work shows at the level of the full study, not this receptor alone: VDJdb matching was skewed toward anti-spike CD8 responses, so virus-specific expansions were likely underestimated and private and CD4 specificities were missed.

Material: whole blood. This receptor was obtained from an adult who was a healthcare worker with PCR-confirmed SARS-CoV-2 infection or an uninfected control (not recorded which).

The CDR3 region reads CASSLATGYNSPLHF. The DNA reads as follows: TGTGCCAGCAGTTTGGCTACAGGGTATAATTCACCCCTCCACTTT. In this chain, TRBV12-3 or TRBV12-4 is recombined with TRBJ1-6, and possibly TRBD1, on 6 matching bases. Cut back by 3 bases and 4 bases, the V and J ends lie 10 bases apart. Including the terminal cysteine and phenylalanine, the CDR3 comprises 15 residues. Kept here is only the CDR3 DNA, which spans 45 bases and is read in frame from base 1.